This T cell receptor (beta chain) was retrieved from a study of vaccination and CD4 T cells after COVID-19. Study summary: Convalescent individuals numbered four females and six males, two being Hispanic. Overlapping spike peptides of SARS-CoV-2, HCoV-NL63, HCoV-OC43 and HCoV-229E stimulated the cells. The study's findings and limits: Of the reactive clones in convalescent patients, a median around 86% showed up only post-vaccination.

Scientists ran DNA taken from cultured CD4+ T cells through the Oncomine TCR Beta short-read assay for sequencing. TCRdb re-called the PCR reads with MiXCR, one entry per CDR3 protein. The top ten hold less than 15% of the sample, which has some 21,000 distinct CDR3 sequences, about half seen once. The CDR3 consists of 13 residues. Germline values: CDR1 SGHVS, CDR2 FQNEAQ. Trimming at V came to 7 bases and at J to 4 bases, leaving 3 bases not matched to a gene. Time point here: late sampling 161 to 241 days after vaccination in three convalescent patients. Stated treatment: roughly 10-day PBMC culture with coronavirus spike peptide pools or control peptides (ViraFEST assay). As for this clonotype: What it recognizes is unknown.

The chain has TRBV7-8 and TRBJ2-5, with 10 bases aligning to TRBD2. This sample comprised CD4+ T cells from blood, cultured in vitro, obtained about 7 months after SARS-CoV-2 vaccination. The receptor comes from a human donor who had recovered from COVID-19. The CDR3 here is CASILAGGETQYF. The CDR3 DNA is TGTGCCAGCATTTTAGCGGGAGGAGAGACCCAGTACTTC. Complete variable domain (other parts from reference TRBV7-8 and TRBJ2-5): GAGVSQSPRYKVAKRGQDVALRCDPISGHVSLFWYQQALGQGPEFLTYFQNEAQLDKSGLPSDRFFAERPEGSVSTLKIQRTQQEDSAVYLCASILAGGETQYFGPGTRLLVL.